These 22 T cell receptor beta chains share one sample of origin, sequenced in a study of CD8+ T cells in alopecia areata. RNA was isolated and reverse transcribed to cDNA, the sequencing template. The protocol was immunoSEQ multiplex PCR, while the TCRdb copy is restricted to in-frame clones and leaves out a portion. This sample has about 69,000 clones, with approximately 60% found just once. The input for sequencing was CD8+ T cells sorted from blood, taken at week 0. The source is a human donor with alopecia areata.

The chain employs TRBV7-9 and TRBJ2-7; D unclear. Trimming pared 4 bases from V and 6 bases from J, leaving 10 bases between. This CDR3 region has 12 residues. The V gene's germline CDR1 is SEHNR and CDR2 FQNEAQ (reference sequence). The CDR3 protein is CASSSGGSEQYF. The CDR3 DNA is TGTGCCAGCAGCTCAGGCGGCTCCGAGCAGTACTTC.

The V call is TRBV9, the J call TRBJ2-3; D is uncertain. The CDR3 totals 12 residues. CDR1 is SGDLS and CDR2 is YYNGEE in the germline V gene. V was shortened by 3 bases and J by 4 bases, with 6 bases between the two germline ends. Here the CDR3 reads CASSDYADTQYF. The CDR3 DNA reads TGTGCCAGCAGCGATTACGCAGATACGCAGTATTTT.

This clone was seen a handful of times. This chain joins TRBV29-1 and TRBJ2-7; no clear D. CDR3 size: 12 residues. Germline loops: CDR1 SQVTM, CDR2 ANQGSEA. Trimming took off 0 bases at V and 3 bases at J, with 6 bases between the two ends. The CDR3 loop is CSVEDGSYEQYF. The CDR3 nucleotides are TGCAGCGTTGAAGACGGCAGCTACGAGCAGTACTTC.

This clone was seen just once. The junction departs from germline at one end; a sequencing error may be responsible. This chain's CDR3 is CASSGQDFRF. The CDR3 DNA reads as TGTGCCAGCAGCGGGCAGGACTTTCGATTC. V gene TRBV9 combines with J gene TRBJ1-2; D gene ambiguous. Germline CDR1 and CDR2: SGDLS and YYNGEE. This CDR3 is built from 10 residues.

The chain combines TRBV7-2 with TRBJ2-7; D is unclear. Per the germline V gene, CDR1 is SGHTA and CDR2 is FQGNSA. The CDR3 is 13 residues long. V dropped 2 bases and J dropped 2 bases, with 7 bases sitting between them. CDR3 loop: CASSLSGAYEQYF. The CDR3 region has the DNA TGTGCCAGCAGCTTATCCGGAGCCTACGAGCAGTACTTC.

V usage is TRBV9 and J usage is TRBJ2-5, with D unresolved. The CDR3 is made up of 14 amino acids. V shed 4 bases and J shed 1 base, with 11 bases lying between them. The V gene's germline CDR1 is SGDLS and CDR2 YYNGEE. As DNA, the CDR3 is TGTGCCAGCAGCACCCAAGGGTCCCAAGAGACCCAGTACTTC. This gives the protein CASSTQGSQETQYF.

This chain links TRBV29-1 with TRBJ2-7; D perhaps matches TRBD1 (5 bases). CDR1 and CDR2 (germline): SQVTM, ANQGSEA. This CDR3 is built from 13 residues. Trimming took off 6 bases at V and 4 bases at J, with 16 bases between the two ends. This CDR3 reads CSVSDSTTYEQYF. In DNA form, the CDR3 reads TGCAGCGTAAGCGACAGCACCACATACGAGCAGTACTTC.

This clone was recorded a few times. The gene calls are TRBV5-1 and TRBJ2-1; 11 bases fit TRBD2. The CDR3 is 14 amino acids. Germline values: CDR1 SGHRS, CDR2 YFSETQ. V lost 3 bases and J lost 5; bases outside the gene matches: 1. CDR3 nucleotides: TGCGCCAGCAGCTGGGGACTAGCGGACAATGAGCAGTTCTTC. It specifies CASSWGLADNEQFF.

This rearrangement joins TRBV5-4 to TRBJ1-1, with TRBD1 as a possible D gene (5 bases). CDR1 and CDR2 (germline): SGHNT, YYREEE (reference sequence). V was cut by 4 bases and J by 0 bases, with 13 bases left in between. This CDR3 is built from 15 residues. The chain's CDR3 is CASSTSREVNTEAFF. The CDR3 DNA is TGTGCCAGCAGCACCTCCAGGGAGGTGAACACTGAAGCTTTCTTT.

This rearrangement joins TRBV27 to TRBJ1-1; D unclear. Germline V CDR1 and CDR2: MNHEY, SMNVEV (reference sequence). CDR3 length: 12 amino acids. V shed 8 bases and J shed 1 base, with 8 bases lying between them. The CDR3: CASPTWNTEAFF. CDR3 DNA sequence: TGTGCCAGCCCTACATGGAACACTGAAGCTTTCTTT.

The CDR3 loop reads CASSLTDHYEQYF. The CDR3 coding sequence is TGTGCCAGCAGCTTGACAGACCACTACGAGCAGTACTTC. The chain links TRBV5-6 to TRBJ2-7; D gene ambiguous. V was clipped by 1 base and J by 3 bases, with 8 bases between them. The CDR3 consists of 13 residues. CDR1 and CDR2 (germline): SGHDT, YYEEEE.

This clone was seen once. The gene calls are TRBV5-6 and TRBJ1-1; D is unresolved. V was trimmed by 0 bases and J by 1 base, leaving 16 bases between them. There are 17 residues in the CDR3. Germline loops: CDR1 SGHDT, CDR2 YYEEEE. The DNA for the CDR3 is TGTGCCAGCAGCTTGGAGCTTCGCCCAGGTGGGAACACTGAAGCTTTCTTT. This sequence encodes CASSLELRPGGNTEAFF.

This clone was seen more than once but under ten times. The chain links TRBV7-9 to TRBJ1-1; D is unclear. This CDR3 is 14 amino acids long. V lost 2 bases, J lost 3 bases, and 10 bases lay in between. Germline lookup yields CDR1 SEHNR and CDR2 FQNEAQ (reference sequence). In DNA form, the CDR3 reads TGTGCCAGCAGCTTAAAGGGAGGGTACACTGAAGCTTTCTTT. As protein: CASSLKGGYTEAFF.

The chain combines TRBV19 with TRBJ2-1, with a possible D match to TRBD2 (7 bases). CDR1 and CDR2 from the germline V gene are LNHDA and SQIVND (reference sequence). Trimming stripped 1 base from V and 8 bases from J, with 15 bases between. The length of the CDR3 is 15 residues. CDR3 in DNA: TGTGCCAGTAGTATAGGGGGGGGCTTTGGCGATGAGCAGTTCTTC. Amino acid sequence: CASSIGGGFGDEQFF.

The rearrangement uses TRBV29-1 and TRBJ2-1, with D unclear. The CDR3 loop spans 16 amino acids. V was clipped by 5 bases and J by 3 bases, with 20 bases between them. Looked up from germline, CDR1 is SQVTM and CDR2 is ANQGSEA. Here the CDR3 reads CSVPEELNAVYNEQFF. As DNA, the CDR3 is TGCAGCGTTCCCGAGGAACTAAACGCGGTCTACAATGAGCAGTTCTTC.

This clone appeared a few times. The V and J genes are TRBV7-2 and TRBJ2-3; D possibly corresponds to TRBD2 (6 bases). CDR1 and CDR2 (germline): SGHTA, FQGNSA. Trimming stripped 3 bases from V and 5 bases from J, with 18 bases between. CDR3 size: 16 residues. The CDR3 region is CASSFPLGLEKDTQYF. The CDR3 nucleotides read TGTGCCAGCAGCTTCCCTTTGGGACTGGAGAAAGATACGCAGTATTTT.

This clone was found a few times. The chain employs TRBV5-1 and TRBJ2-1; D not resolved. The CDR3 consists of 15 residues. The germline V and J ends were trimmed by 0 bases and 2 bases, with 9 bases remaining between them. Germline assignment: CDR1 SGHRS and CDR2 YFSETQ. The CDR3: CASSLVGNPYNEQFF. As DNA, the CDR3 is TGCGCCAGCAGCTTGGTGGGAAACCCCTACAATGAGCAGTTCTTC.

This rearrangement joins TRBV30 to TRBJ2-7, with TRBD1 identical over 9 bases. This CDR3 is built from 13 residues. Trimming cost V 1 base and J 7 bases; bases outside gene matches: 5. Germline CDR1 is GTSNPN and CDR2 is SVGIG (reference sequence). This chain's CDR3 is CAWSAWTGAEQYF. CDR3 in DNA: TGTGCCTGGAGTGCCTGGACAGGGGCTGAGCAGTACTTC.

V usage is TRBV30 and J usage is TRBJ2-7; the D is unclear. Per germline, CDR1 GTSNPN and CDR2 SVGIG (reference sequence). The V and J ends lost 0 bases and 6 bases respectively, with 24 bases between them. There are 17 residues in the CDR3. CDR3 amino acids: CAWSVRSPGLTPSEQYF. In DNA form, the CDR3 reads TGTGCCTGGAGTGTTCGTTCTCCGGGTCTGACCCCTTCCGAGCAGTACTTC.

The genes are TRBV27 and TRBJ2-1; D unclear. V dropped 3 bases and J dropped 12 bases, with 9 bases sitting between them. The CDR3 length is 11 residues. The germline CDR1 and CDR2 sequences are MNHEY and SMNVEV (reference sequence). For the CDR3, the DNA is TGTGCCAGCAGTTTCGGTTCTCGGCAGTTCTTC. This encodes CASSFGSRQFF.

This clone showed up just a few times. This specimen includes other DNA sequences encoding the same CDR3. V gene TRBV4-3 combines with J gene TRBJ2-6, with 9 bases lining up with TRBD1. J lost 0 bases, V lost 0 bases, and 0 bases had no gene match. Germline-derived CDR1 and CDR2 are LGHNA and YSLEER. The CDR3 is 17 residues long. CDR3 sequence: CASSQETGGSGANVLTF. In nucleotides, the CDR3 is TGCGCCAGCAGCCAAGAGACAGGGGGCTCTGGGGCCAACGTCCTGACTTTC.

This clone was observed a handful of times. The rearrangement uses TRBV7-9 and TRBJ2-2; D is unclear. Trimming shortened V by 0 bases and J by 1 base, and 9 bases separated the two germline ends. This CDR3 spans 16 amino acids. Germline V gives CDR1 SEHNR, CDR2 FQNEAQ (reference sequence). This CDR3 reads CASSLAKDWNTGELFF. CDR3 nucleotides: TGTGCCAGCAGCTTAGCCAAAGACTGGAACACCGGGGAGCTGTTTTTT.